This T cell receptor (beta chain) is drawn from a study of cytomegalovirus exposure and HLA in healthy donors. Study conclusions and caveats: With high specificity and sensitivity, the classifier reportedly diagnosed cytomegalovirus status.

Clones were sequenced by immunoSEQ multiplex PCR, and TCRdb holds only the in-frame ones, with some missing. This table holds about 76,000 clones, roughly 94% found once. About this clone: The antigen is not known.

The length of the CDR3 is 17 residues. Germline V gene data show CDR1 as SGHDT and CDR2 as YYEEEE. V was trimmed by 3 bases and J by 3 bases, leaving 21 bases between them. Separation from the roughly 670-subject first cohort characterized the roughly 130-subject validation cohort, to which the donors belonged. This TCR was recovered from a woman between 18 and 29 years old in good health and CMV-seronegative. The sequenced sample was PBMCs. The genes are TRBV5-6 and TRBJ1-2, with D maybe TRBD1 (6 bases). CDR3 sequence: CASSWRATGSGYYGYTF. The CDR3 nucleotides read TGTGCCAGCAGCTGGAGAGCGACAGGTTCGGGGTACTATGGCTACACCTTC.